These T cell receptor beta chains were read from a single sample in a study of CD8 T cells in Susac syndrome. Each CDR3 protein gets one entry after TCRdb re-called the immunoSEQ multiplex PCR reads with MiXCR. The table includes some 150,000 distinct CDR3 sequences, roughly 94% detected once. The sample consisted of CD4+ T cells from PBMCs. The receptors were sampled from a human donor in good health. Both conserved end residues are part of each CDR3. D genes are given only for firm matches. The listing skips clone size in some rows; elsewhere it reads once, few, many or a size class.

len	abundance	v_gene	j_gene	d_gene	CDR3aa	CDR3nt
18	once	TRBV2	TRBJ2-7	TRBD2	CASSWAGPAGAESYEQYF	TGTGCCAGCAGCTGGGCGGGGCCAGCGGGAGCGGAGTCCTACGAGCAGTACTTC
16	NA	TRBV4-2	TRBJ2-6	NA	CASSQDLSSGANVLTF	TGTGCCAGCAGCCAAGATTTGAGCTCTGGGGCCAACGTCCTGACTTTC
15	NA	TRBV30	TRBJ1-5	TRBD1	CAWSQEGTGNQPQHF	TGTGCCTGGAGTCAAGAGGGGACAGGGAATCAGCCCCAGCATTTT
15	NA	TRBV11-2	TRBJ1-5	TRBD1	CASSTGQGPLGPQHF	TGTGCCAGCAGCACCGGACAGGGACCCTTGGGGCCCCAGCATTTT
10	NA	TRBV5-1	TRBJ2-5	NA	CAHREETQYF	TGCGCCCACCGGGAGGAGACCCAGTACTTC
14	once	TRBV12-3/TRBV12-4	TRBJ1-5	TRBD1	CASSSRQGNQPQHF	TGTGCCAGCAGTTCAAGACAGGGGAATCAGCCCCAGCATTTT
17	NA	TRBV4-1	TRBJ1-3	NA	CASSPRPDISSGNTIYF	TGCGCCAGCAGCCCCCGCCCGGACATCTCCTCTGGAAACACCATATATTTT
15	NA	TRBV11-2	TRBJ2-7	TRBD1	CASSQPGTGTYEQYF	TGTGCCAGCAGCCAGCCCGGGACAGGGACCTACGAGCAGTACTTC
19	NA	TRBV4-1	TRBJ2-5	TRBD1	CASSLPGGGSRTEQETQYF	TGCGCCAGCAGCCTCCCAGGGGGCGGCTCGAGGACAGAACAAGAGACCCAGTACTTC
15	NA	TRBV2	TRBJ2-1	TRBD2	CASSEALAVYNEQFF	TGTGCCAGCAGTGAAGCCCTAGCGGTCTACAATGAGCAGTTCTTC
16	once	TRBV7-6	TRBJ2-2	NA	CASSSSPLRDTGELFF	TGTGCCAGCAGCTCCTCCCCCCTAAGGGACACCGGGGAGCTGTTTTTT
14	NA	TRBV28	TRBJ1-2	NA	CASSSRTTNYGYTF	TGTGCCAGCAGTTCCCGGACAACAAACTATGGCTACACCTTC
13	NA	TRBV7-9	TRBJ1-5	NA	CASSPRNNQPQHF	TGTGCCAGCAGCCCTCGGAACAATCAGCCCCAGCATTTT
14	NA	TRBV2	TRBJ1-5	NA	CASRTGNVRQPQHF	TGTGCCAGCAGAACAGGGAATGTTAGGCAGCCCCAGCATTTT
13	NA	TRBV7-9	TRBJ1-1	NA	CASSLLQAGEAFF	TGTGCCAGCAGCTTACTACAGGCAGGTGAAGCTTTCTTT
16	NA	TRBV27	TRBJ2-2	TRBD1	CASESSRTGGTGELFF	TGTGCCAGCGAAAGTTCCAGGACAGGGGGTACCGGGGAGCTGTTTTTT
16	once	TRBV27	TRBJ2-7	NA	CASSPRLVGGLWEQYF	TGTGCCAGCAGTCCCCGACTAGTCGGGGGTTTATGGGAGCAGTACTTC
15	NA	TRBV2	TRBJ2-1	TRBD2	CASSGGLAGVNEQFF	TGTGCCAGCAGTGGGGGACTAGCGGGAGTTAATGAGCAGTTCTTC
16	NA	TRBV5-1	TRBJ2-1	TRBD1	CASSFGQGEFYNEQFF	TGCGCCAGCAGCTTCGGACAGGGAGAGTTCTACAATGAGCAGTTCTTC
13	NA	TRBV2	TRBJ1-1	NA	CASRFDGSTEAFF	TGTGCCAGCAGATTCGACGGCAGCACTGAAGCTTTCTTT
17	NA	TRBV4-1	TRBJ2-1	TRBD2	CASSPLSGRTTYNEQFF	TGCGCCAGCAGCCCCCTCAGCGGGAGAACGACCTACAATGAGCAGTTCTTC
12	NA	TRBV2	TRBJ2-7	NA	CASQGMTYEQYF	TGTGCCAGTCAGGGGATGACCTACGAGCAGTACTTC
14	once	TRBV20-1	TRBJ1-1	TRBD1	CSATYQGANTEAFF	TGCAGTGCTACCTACCAGGGGGCGAACACTGAAGCTTTCTTT
11	NA	TRBV29-1	TRBJ2-7	NA	CSVEDRYEQYF	TGCAGCGTTGAAGATCGGTACGAGCAGTACTTC
15	once	TRBV20-1	TRBJ2-5	NA	CSARDTRGLEETQYF	TGCAGTGCTAGAGACACGAGGGGGTTGGAGGAGACCCAGTACTTC
14	NA	TRBV12-3/TRBV12-4	TRBJ2-3	NA	CASSLEGGRATQYF	TGTGCCAGCAGTTTAGAGGGCGGCCGGGCTACGCAGTATTTT
15	NA	TRBV27	TRBJ2-3	TRBD1	CASSLRDRGLDTQYF	TGTGCCAGCAGTCTCCGGGACAGGGGGCTAGATACGCAGTATTTT
15	NA	TRBV5-1	TRBJ2-3	NA	CASSLWGSLTDTQYF	TGCGCCAGCAGCTTGTGGGGGTCCCTCACAGATACGCAGTATTTT
14	NA	TRBV5-1	TRBJ1-1	NA	CASSLLQMNTEAFF	TGCGCCAGCAGCCTCCTCCAAATGAACACTGAAGCTTTCTTT
14	NA	TRBV28	TRBJ1-1	NA	CASSFRSMNTEAFF	TGTGCCAGCAGTTTTAGGTCGATGAACACTGAAGCTTTCTTT
12	NA	TRBV2	TRBJ2-7	NA	CASSGTWYEQYF	TGTGCCAGCAGTGGGACTTGGTACGAGCAGTACTTC
17	once	TRBV15	TRBJ2-4	TRBD1	CATSRGGQGWAKNIQYF	TGTGCCACCAGCAGAGGGGGACAGGGTTGGGCCAAAAACATTCAGTACTTC
14	once	TRBV12-3/TRBV12-4	TRBJ1-5	NA	CASSLDRVNQPQHF	TGTGCCAGCAGTTTGGACAGAGTCAATCAGCCCCAGCATTTT
13	NA	TRBV6-6	TRBJ1-1	NA	CASSYDTGPSAFF	TGTGCCAGCAGTTACGACACAGGACCCTCGGCTTTCTTT
16	NA	TRBV20-1	TRBJ2-7	NA	CSARDRSGRSSYEQYF	TGCAGTGCTAGAGATAGGTCAGGCCGAAGCTCCTACGAGCAGTACTTC
13	NA	TRBV12-3/TRBV12-4	TRBJ1-2	NA	CASSRMTGGGYTF	TGTGCCAGCAGTCGGATGACAGGAGGGGGCTACACCTTC
14	NA	TRBV20-1	TRBJ2-1	TRBD2	CSARLAGGVNEQFF	TGCAGTGCTAGACTAGCGGGAGGGGTAAATGAGCAGTTCTTC
15	NA	TRBV3-1	TRBJ2-7	NA	CASSQSWSPSYEQYF	TGTGCCAGCAGCCAATCGTGGTCCCCCTCCTACGAGCAGTACTTC
14	NA	TRBV7-9	TRBJ1-1	NA	CASSLAVPSFEAFF	TGTGCCAGCAGCTTAGCGGTCCCCTCATTTGAAGCTTTCTTT
17	NA	TRBV5-6	TRBJ1-2	TRBD1	CASSPLGQHLRQYGYTF	TGTGCCAGCAGCCCCCTGGGACAGCACCTACGTCAATATGGCTACACCTTC
15	NA	TRBV5-8	TRBJ1-2	NA	CASSLDPGALIRYTF	TGTGCCAGCAGCTTGGACCCAGGGGCCCTTATACGCTACACCTTC
14	NA	TRBV19	TRBJ2-7	NA	CASSIYRQAEEQYF	TGTGCCAGTAGTATTTATCGACAGGCTGAAGAGCAGTACTTC